These 30 T cell receptor beta chains originate from one sample sequenced in a study of post-analysis software for immune sequencing data (dated by TCRdb to about 2015). What the study reported, not specific to this receptor: Significantly higher frequencies in patients than in controls were found for a few TRBV segments, including TRBV5-6, TRBV5-1 and TRBV20-1.

Library preparation employed PCR. The instrument given in TCRdb is Illumina HiSeq 2500. Unique molecular identifiers were incorporated into TCR beta cDNA libraries to reduce PCR and sequencing biases. Through fastp at Q25 and MiXCR, TCRdb rebuilt clones from the public reads, retaining in-frame beta chains. CDR3 protein duplicates are merged, each entry listing the most common genes and DNA. Counted in this sample were approximately 570,000 distinct CDR3 sequences; roughly 40% of them appeared once. In total, the top ten clones hold approximately 1.7% of the sample. These receptors' targets are unknown. Sequenced input: blood. The source is a girl aged 10 to 17 with multiple sclerosis.

The chain uses TRBV7-9 and TRBJ2-5, with D unclear. Germline loops: CDR1 SEHNR, CDR2 FQNEAQ (reference sequence). The CDR3 has 12 residues. V was trimmed by 5 bases and J by 7 bases, leaving 11 bases between them. The CDR3 DNA follows: TGTGCCAGCAGCGTAGGTTGGGGGACCCAGTACTTC. This codes for CASSVGWGTQYF. Full variable domain (outside the CDR3, taken from reference TRBV7-9 and TRBJ2-5): DTGVSQNPRHKITKRGQNVTFRCDPISEHNRLYWYRQTLGQGPEFLTYFQNEAQLEKSRLLSDRFSAERPKGSFSTLEIQRTEQGDSAMYLCASSVGWGTQYFGPGTRLLVL.

The chain has TRBV7-9 and TRBJ2-6; tentatively, D is TRBD1 (7 bases). With 5 bases removed from V and 13 bases from J, the gap between germline ends came to 15 bases. In germline, CDR1 is SEHNR, CDR2 FQNEAQ (reference sequence). CDR3 length: 13 amino acids. The DNA of the CDR3 is TGTGCCAGCAGCACCCGACAGGGACTGGTCCTGACTTTC. This encodes CASSTRQGLVLTF.

The chain combines TRBV2 with TRBJ2-1; 8 positions agree with TRBD2. With 1 base clipped from V and 6 bases from J, the junction kept 5 bases outside the gene matches. Looked up from germline, CDR1 is SNHLY and CDR2 is FYNNEI. The CDR3 consists of 15 residues. CDR3 bases: TGTGCCAGCAGTGAAGACAGCGGGAGCCTCAATGAGCAGTTCTTC. Translating it yields CASSEDSGSLNEQFF.

Points on this clonotype: One junction end does not reproduce the germline sequence, and a read error may be involved. The DNA of the CDR3 is TGTGCCGTCAGTGAGTCGAAGGCAGCCCAAGAGACCCAGTACTTC. Protein: CAVSESKAAQETQYF. This chain links TRBV10-3 with TRBJ2-5; no clear D. Germline V gives CDR1 ENHRY, CDR2 SYGVKD. CDR3 size: 15 residues.

V and J are TRBV5-1 and TRBJ2-1; TRBD1 might be the D (5 bases). The V end lost 0 bases, the J end lost 10 bases, and 11 bases lay between the germline ends. CDR1 and CDR2 from the germline V gene are SGHRS and YFSETQ. The CDR3 loop spans 13 amino acids. CDR3 DNA: TGCGCCAGCAGCTTGGGACAGCCCTACGAGCAGTTCTTC. This gives the protein CASSLGQPYEQFF.

As regards this clonotype: No conserved phenylalanine or tryptophan ends this CDR3, so it is likely a read error. This chain uses TRBV12-3 or TRBV12-4 with TRBJ2-1, with 8 bases identical to TRBD1. V dropped 7 bases and J dropped 5; count of bases not matched to a gene: 7. The CDR3 totals 14 residues. CDR3 nucleotides: TGTGCCAGCACCACGACAGGGGCTGACAATGAGCAGTTCTCC. It codes for CASTTTGADNEQFS.

This clonotype was seen only once. J is TRBJ2-1 and V is TRBV6-6; D not certain. The CDR3 runs 17 residues. The germline V gene encodes CDR1 MNHNY and CDR2 SVGAGI (reference sequence). Trimming removed 2 bases at V and 1 base at J, with 15 bases between. Here the CDR3 reads CASSYENLGVSYNEQFF. CDR3 DNA: TGTGCCAGCAGTTACGAAAACCTTGGGGTTTCCTACAATGAGCAGTTCTTC.

The CDR3 nucleotides are TGTGCCAGCAGTTCCCGCAGGGCTAGCGTTAGCGGGCAGTACTTC. Protein product: CASSSRRASVSGQYF. The V and J genes are TRBV12-3 or TRBV12-4 and TRBJ2-4, with TRBD2 matching over 7 bases. This CDR3 is 15 amino acids long. Unmatched junction bases numbered 16, after V lost 4 bases and J lost 13 bases.

This clonotype appeared a few times. The chain links TRBV12-3 or TRBV12-4 to TRBJ1-5, with 7 positions matching TRBD1. With 2 bases clipped from V and 7 bases from J, the junction kept 5 bases outside the gene matches. The CDR3 extends over 14 amino acids. The CDR3 here is CASSLWDRGQPQHF. The DNA of the CDR3 is TGTGCCAGCAGTTTATGGGACAGAGGACAGCCCCAGCATTTT.

This chain joins TRBV29-1 and TRBJ1-1, with D unclear. CDR1 SQVTM and CDR2 ANQGSEA come from the germline V gene. The CDR3 length is 11 residues. V lost 4 bases and J 4 bases, leaving 7 bases between the germline ends. The CDR3 is CSVAALTEAFF. CDR3 sequence (DNA): TGCAGCGTTGCTGCCCTCACTGAAGCTTTCTTT.

The J gene is TRBJ2-4, the V gene TRBV25-1; TRBD1 aligns across 8 bases. Trimming removed 8 bases from V and 2 bases from J; junction bases left unmatched: 11. This CDR3 comprises 16 residues. CDR1 is MGHDK and CDR2 is SYGVNS in the germline V gene. The CDR3 coding sequence is TGTGCCAGCGGGGATTCCGGGACAGGCACCAAAAACATTCAGTACTTC. Its protein product is CASGDSGTGTKNIQYF.

The chain is built from TRBV12-3 or TRBV12-4 and TRBJ1-2; the D is unclear. Trimming pared 0 bases from V and 2 bases from J, leaving 7 bases between. The CDR3 has 14 residues. Here the CDR3 DNA reads TGTGCCAGCAGTTTAGCCGGGCGAAACTATGGCTACACCTTC. Encoded protein: CASSLAGRNYGYTF.

The chain joins TRBV5-6 to TRBJ2-5, with D tentatively TRBD2 (6 bases). CDR3 size: 12 residues. The V and J ends lost 5 bases and 11 bases respectively, with 16 bases between them. CDR1 is SGHDT, CDR2 YYEEEE, per germline. CDR3 region: CASRTGVEEQYF. In DNA form, the CDR3 reads TGTGCCAGCAGGACGGGGGTGGAAGAGCAGTACTTC.

This clonotype was seen a few times. The chain joins TRBV7-9 to TRBJ2-7; a possible D gene is TRBD2 (5 bases). The germline V gene encodes CDR1 SEHNR and CDR2 FQNEAQ (reference sequence). V gave up 10 bases and J gave up 3 bases, with 19 bases separating them. The CDR3 contains 14 residues. The CDR3 DNA reads as TGTGCCACCCCCCCGGAGGAAGAGGTCTACGAGCAGTACTTC. Its protein is CATPPEEEVYEQYF.

Only a few counts were recorded for this clonotype. The chain employs TRBV5-1 and TRBJ2-1; TRBD2 might be the D (6 bases). In germline, CDR1 is SGHRS, CDR2 YFSETQ. V dropped 0 bases and J dropped 4 bases, with 17 bases sitting between them. This CDR3 region has 17 residues. The CDR3 here is CASSLARDLRRYNEQFF. In DNA form, the CDR3 reads TGCGCCAGCAGCTTGGCCCGGGACTTGAGAAGGTACAATGAGCAGTTCTTC. The complete variable domain, with remaining parts taken from reference TRBV5-1 and TRBJ2-1, reads KAGVTQTPRYLIKTRGQQVTLSCSPISGHRSVSWYQQTPGQGLQFLFEYFSETQRNKGNFPGRFSGRQFSNSRSEMNVSTLELGDSALYLCASSLARDLRRYNEQFFGPGTRLTVL.

The V call is TRBV2, the J call TRBJ2-5, with 11 bases that match TRBD1. The germline gives CDR1 SNHLY, CDR2 FYNNEI. CDR3 length equals 15 residues. With 2 bases clipped from V and 2 bases from J, the junction kept 1 base outside the gene matches. Written as DNA, the CDR3 is TGTGCCAGCAGTGAATGGGACAGGGGGCAAGAGACCCAGTACTTC. It encodes CASSEWDRGQETQYF.

This clonotype was recorded a few times. The V and J genes are TRBV19 and TRBJ2-3, with TRBD2 matching 11 bases. Germline CDR1 reads LNHDA; CDR2 reads SQIVND (reference sequence). J was trimmed by 0 bases and V by 2 bases; bases with no gene match: 4. The CDR3 totals 17 residues. CDR3 nucleotides: TGTGCCAGTAGTATACTAGGACTAGCGGGCAGCACAGATACGCAGTATTTT. This translates into CASSILGLAGSTDTQYF. The full variable domain, in which reference TRBV19 and TRBJ2-3 provide the parts outside the CDR3, is DGGITQSPKYLFRKEGQNVTLSCEQNLNHDAMYWYRQDPGQGLRLIYYSQIVNDFQKGDIAEGYSVSREKKESFPLTVTSAQKNPTAFYLCASSILGLAGSTDTQYFGPGTRLTVL.

The chain combines TRBV7-8 with TRBJ1-1; D gene unclear. V was cut by 1 base and J by 4 bases, with 16 bases left in between. The CDR3 runs 16 residues. Germline V gene data show CDR1 as SGHVS and CDR2 as FQNEAQ. Written as DNA, the CDR3 is TGTGCCAGCAGCTTAGATGGAGGCATACGGGGCACTGAAGCTTTCTTT. The encoded protein is CASSLDGGIRGTEAFF. The variable domain in full, with the rest retrieved from reference TRBV7-8 and TRBJ1-1, is GAGVSQSPRYKVAKRGQDVALRCDPISGHVSLFWYQQALGQGPEFLTYFQNEAQLDKSGLPSDRFFAERPEGSVSTLKIQRTQQEDSAVYLCASSLDGGIRGTEAFFGQGTRLTVV.

The rearrangement joins TRBV6-5 to TRBJ1-5; D is perhaps TRBD1 (5 bases). CDR3 length equals 15 residues. Trimming stripped 8 bases from V and 2 bases from J, with 16 bases between. The germline CDR1 and CDR2 sequences are MNHEY and SVGAGI. The CDR3 DNA follows: TGTGCCAGCGGCCGGCTGAGGGGTGGCAATCAGCCCCAGCATTTT. Its translation: CASGRLRGGNQPQHF.

The CDR3 reads CASSVGHSNQPQHF. The CDR3 DNA sequence: TGCGCCAGCAGCGTAGGACATAGCAATCAGCCCCAGCATTTT. This chain joins TRBV5-1 and TRBJ1-5; possibly TRBD1 for D (5 bases). Per the germline V gene, CDR1 is SGHRS and CDR2 is YFSETQ. Deletions cut 4 bases from V and 0 bases from J, with 8 bases between. The CDR3 consists of 14 residues.

This clonotype has more than one count but fewer than ten. The chain carries TRBV6-1 and TRBJ2-1, with D unclear. With 4 bases removed from V and 0 bases from J, the gap between germline ends came to 10 bases. There are 15 residues in the CDR3. The germline CDR1 and CDR2 sequences are MNHNS and SASEGT. The CDR3 DNA is TGTGCCAGCAGTGCCTTCTTTAGCTCCTACAATGAGCAGTTCTTC. This translates into CASSAFFSSYNEQFF.

The chain joins TRBV12-3 or TRBV12-4 to TRBJ2-3; 9 nucleotides match TRBD2. The CDR3 loop spans 16 amino acids. J was trimmed by 1 base and V by 6 bases; bases with no gene match: 8. The DNA of the CDR3 is TGTGCCAGCAGGTCGACTAGCGGAACCCGCACAGATACGCAGTATTTT. This sequence encodes CASRSTSGTRTDTQYF.

The genes are TRBV20-1 and TRBJ2-1, with TRBD2 matching over 7 bases. The CDR3 covers 16 residues. The germline V gene has CDR1 DFQATT and CDR2 SNEGSKA (reference sequence). The trim removed 0 bases at V and 3 bases at J, leaving 8 bases unmatched. CDR3 protein: CSARDRGGVGYNEQFF. CDR3 coding DNA: TGCAGTGCTAGAGATCGGGGAGGGGTTGGCTACAATGAGCAGTTCTTC.

This chain uses TRBV5-1 with TRBJ2-1, with D possibly matching TRBD2 (7 bases). V was pared by 6 bases and J by 8 bases, with 21 bases between. The CDR3 length is 15 residues. The germline CDR1 and CDR2 sequences are SGHRS and YFSETQ. This CDR3 is CASTQGGGSVDEQFF. The CDR3 DNA reads as TGCGCCAGCACCCAAGGGGGAGGGAGCGTAGATGAGCAGTTCTTC.

J is TRBJ2-1 and V is TRBV12-3 or TRBV12-4; 13 bases line up with TRBD2. V was pared by 6 bases and J by 0 bases, with 5 bases of the junction left unmatched. This CDR3 comprises 17 residues. The chain's CDR3 is CASSRLAGGLSYNEQFF. CDR3 bases: TGTGCCAGCAGCCGACTAGCGGGAGGTCTCTCCTACAATGAGCAGTTCTTC.

This clonotype came up a few times. The chain uses TRBV6-1 and TRBJ2-7; TRBD2 aligns across 7 bases. Trimming took 6 bases from V and 10 from J; bases not matched to a gene: 9. There are 12 residues in the CDR3. Per the germline V gene, CDR1 is MNHNS and CDR2 is SASEGT. CDR3 region: CASRTLGGTQYF. The CDR3 DNA reads as TGTGCCAGCAGAACCCTGGGGGGGACTCAGTACTTC.

A single count supports this clonotype. V is TRBV5-1 and J is TRBJ2-4; TRBD2 might be the D (7 bases). V was pared by 0 bases and J by 2 bases, with 24 bases between. This CDR3 contains 20 residues. Germline loops: CDR1 SGHRS, CDR2 YFSETQ. This chain's CDR3 is CASSLATGGLGPWSKNIQYF. CDR3 in DNA: TGCGCCAGCAGCTTGGCCACGGGGGGCCTAGGTCCCTGGTCCAAAAACATTCAGTACTTC.

This clonotype appeared a single time. CDR3 sequence: CASSPRYTEAFF. In nucleotides, the CDR3 is TGTGCCAGCAGCCCGCGCTACACTGAAGCTTTCTTT. The genes are TRBV7-6 and TRBJ1-1; D unresolved. Germline loops: CDR1 SGHVS, CDR2 FNYEAQ. CDR3 size: 12 residues. Trimming stripped 5 bases from V and 3 bases from J, with 7 bases between.

With respect to this clonotype: Given the absence of the conserved phenylalanine or tryptophan at the CDR3 end, a read error is likely. The gene calls are TRBV12-3 or TRBV12-4 and TRBJ1-2; possibly TRBD1 for D (5 bases). The CDR3 has 14 amino acids. The V gene lost 9 bases and the J gene lost 4 bases, with 18 bases spanning the gap. For the CDR3, the DNA is TGTGCCAGTTGGGGGAGTATCTCCTCCTATGGCTACACCGTC. This sequence encodes CASWGSISSYGYTV.

This clonotype was picked up one time. This chain connects TRBV12-3 or TRBV12-4 to TRBJ2-1; TRBD2 aligns across 9 bases. The CDR3 contains 14 residues. V shed 4 bases, J shed 7 bases, and the junction held 5 bases outside the gene matches. The CDR3 DNA reads TGTGCCAGCAGTTGGGCGGGAGGGGGTAATGAGCAGTTCTTC. It yields the protein CASSWAGGGNEQFF.